This is a list of T cell receptor beta chains from one sample in a study of early T cells in non-severe SARS-CoV-2 infection. TCRdb ran MiXCR on the 5' RACE reads and lists one entry per CDR3 protein. The repertoire includes about 70,000 distinct CDR3 sequences, approximately 4.5% of them detected once, and under 4% sits in the top ten. The sequenced sample was whole blood, obtained at baseline. The receptor set was obtained from an adult who was a healthcare worker with PCR-confirmed SARS-CoV-2 infection or an uninfected control (not recorded which). The donor label of this sample is uncertain. Each CDR3 is given without its conserved first and last residue. Clone size appears in some rows only: once, few, many, or a class for an expanded clone.

- | TRBV18 | ASSPRQGTSGGRISSYNEQF
few | TRBV5-1 | ASSLDGGRTDTQY
few | TRBV6-2/TRBV6-3 | ASSYSRLAGPSYNEQF
many | TRBV5-1 | ASTSQSVTDTQY
few | TRBV10-3 | AISQGARNSPLH
many | TRBV12-3/TRBV12-4 | ATGGAQETQY
many | TRBV10-1 | ASSVGPATLINTEAF
- | TRBV27 | ASSLSRTGYRQY
many | TRBV5-5 | ASSRETGMNTGELF
many | TRBV25-1 | ASGYSGGADTQY
many | TRBV20-1 | SALAGGISTDTQY
- | TRBV3-1 | ASSQDAGKGYGYT
many | TRBV13 | ASSLAGAKTQY
few | TRBV7-9 | ASSHRNQPQH
- | TRBV5-1 | ASSSDTEAF
many | TRBV6-6 | ASSYRFSNQPQH
many | TRBV6-4 | ASSGGQASGANVLT
few | TRBV19 | ASSIDGGRSDTQY
few | TRBV2 | ASSERAFGYGYT
many | TRBV4-2 | ASSHAGTGGNYGYT
- | TRBV7-8 | ASGQGEDTQY
many | TRBV6-2/TRBV6-3 | ASSYLPRAGGSSSYNEQF